One and the same sample provided the 31 T cell receptor beta chains below, sequenced in a study of blood T cell repertoires in COVID-19. Clones were sequenced by immunoSEQ multiplex PCR, and TCRdb holds only the in-frame ones, with some missing. The data hold 95,000 to 100,000 clones, with approximately 80% observed a single time. Sequences were obtained from peripheral blood. Receptors were obtained from a man between 70 and 80 years old with acute or convalescent COVID-19.

This clone was observed a single time. The genes are TRBV7-8 and TRBJ2-1; 11 positions match TRBD1. There are 18 residues in the CDR3. Germline assignment: CDR1 SGHVS and CDR2 FQNEAQ. Germline trimming cut 6 bases from V and 8 bases from J; bases unmatched to any gene: 18. The CDR3, as DNA: TGTGCCAGCAGAGAGGGGTCCGGCGGGACAGGGGGAATCGATGAGCAGTTCTTC. It yields the protein CASREGSGGTGGIDEQFF.

The gene calls are TRBV28 and TRBJ2-3, with D perhaps TRBD1 (5 bases). Between the trimmed V and J ends, which lost 5 bases and 3 bases, there was a span of 15 bases. Germline V CDR1 and CDR2: MDHEN, SYDVKM. There are 15 residues in the CDR3. CDR3 residues: CASSLGQMDTDTQYF. CDR3 nucleotides: TGTGCCAGCAGTCTTGGACAAATGGATACAGATACGCAGTATTTT. The variable domain in full, with the rest retrieved from reference TRBV28 and TRBJ2-3, is DVKVTQSSRYLVKRTGEKVFLECVQDMDHENMFWYRQDPGLGLRLIYFSYDVKMKEKGDIPEGYSVSREKKERFSLILESASTNQTSMYLCASSLGQMDTDTQYFGPGTRLTVL.

The chain couples TRBV6-5 to TRBJ2-1; TRBD2 agrees at 9 bases. The CDR3 is made up of 15 amino acids. Germline CDR1 is MNHEY and CDR2 is SVGAGI. V trimming: 6 bases; J trimming: 5 bases; junction bases outside the gene matches: 8. The CDR3 nucleotides are TGTGCCAGCAGGGGAGCGGGGGGCAGAAACAATGAGCAGTTCTTC. Protein: CASRGAGGRNNEQFF.

This clone has only one observation. V gene TRBV19 combines with J gene TRBJ1-1; 9 nucleotides match TRBD1. The germline gives CDR1 LNHDA, CDR2 SQIVND (reference sequence). J was trimmed by 0 bases and V by 4 bases; bases with no gene match: 12. This CDR3 comprises 18 residues. This chain's CDR3 is CASSTPGQGYGLNTEAFF. The CDR3 DNA sequence: TGTGCCAGTAGTACCCCGGGACAGGGTTACGGACTGAACACTGAAGCTTTCTTT. Based on the CDR3 plus reference TRBV19 and TRBJ1-1, the full variable domain is DGGITQSPKYLFRKEGQNVTLSCEQNLNHDAMYWYRQDPGQGLRLIYYSQIVNDFQKGDIAEGYSVSREKKESFPLTVTSAQKNPTAFYLCASSTPGQGYGLNTEAFFGQGTRLTVV.

The chain joins TRBV19 to TRBJ1-5; no firm D call. Trimming pared 5 bases from V and 7 bases from J, leaving 9 bases between. Germline CDR1 reads LNHDA; CDR2 reads SQIVND (reference sequence). The CDR3 is 12 amino acids. The CDR3 DNA sequence: TGTGCCAGTAGTGTCGAGTGGCAGCCCCAGCATTTT. Translated, it gives CASSVEWQPQHF.

This clone was seen a few times. One end of the junction fails to match germline, which may point to a read error. This chain joins TRBV7-7 and TRBJ2-5; TRBD2 matches 7 bases. Per the germline V gene, CDR1 is SSHAT and CDR2 is FNYEAQ (reference sequence). This CDR3 spans 15 amino acids. DNA for the CDR3: TGTGCTAGCAGCCAAGTACTAGCGAACCAAGAGACCCAGTACTTC. This translates into CASSQVLANQETQYF. The full variable domain, its missing parts supplied by reference TRBV7-7 and TRBJ2-5, is GAGVSQSPRYKVTKRGQDVTLRCDPISSHATLYWYQQALGQGPEFLTYFNYEAQPDKSGLPSDRFSAERPEGSISTLTIQRTEQRDSAMYRCASSQVLANQETQYFGPGTRLLVL.

This clone was seen a single time. The chain recombines TRBV5-6 with TRBJ1-2; TRBD1 might be the D (5 bases). Germline V gene data show CDR1 as SGHDT and CDR2 as YYEEEE. V lost 8 bases to trimming and J lost 1 base, with 21 bases between them. CDR3 length: 16 residues. In nucleotides, the CDR3 is TGTGCCAGTAAGCTTGGGTCAGGGCGGAATAACTATGGCTACACCTTC. Its translation is CASKLGSGRNNYGYTF.

This clone was counted a few times. The rearrangement uses TRBV27 and TRBJ1-2; D is ambiguous. V lost 2 bases, J lost 3 bases, and 7 bases lay in between. Germline V gene lookup returns CDR1 MNHEY and CDR2 SMNVEV (reference sequence). This CDR3 is built from 13 residues. The CDR3 DNA sequence: TGTGCCAGCAGTTTACACAGAGACTATGGCTACACCTTC. Its protein product is CASSLHRDYGYTF.

The rearrangement uses TRBV5-5 and TRBJ2-5; 7 bases agree with TRBD1. The germline gives CDR1 SGHKS, CDR2 YYEKEE (reference sequence). This CDR3 has 14 amino acids. With 0 bases clipped from V and 3 bases from J, the junction kept 2 bases outside the gene matches. Here the CDR3 reads CASSLGTGKETQYF. CDR3 bases: TGTGCCAGCAGCTTGGGGACAGGAAAAGAGACCCAGTACTTC.

This clone has a single count. The CDR3 reads CASRASRTNQPQHF. The CDR3, as DNA: TGTGCCAGCAGAGCGTCTCGGACAAATCAGCCCCAGCATTTT. This chain uses TRBV6-5 with TRBJ1-5, with D possibly TRBD1 on 5 matching bases. Trimming left V 6 bases short and J 4 bases short, with 13 bases between. Germline CDR1 is MNHEY and CDR2 is SVGAGI. CDR3 size: 14 residues.

The CDR3 reads CASRTSGNTGELFF. For the CDR3, the DNA is TGTGCCAGCAGAACTAGCGGCAACACCGGGGAGCTGTTTTTT. This chain connects TRBV6-5 to TRBJ2-2; 8 bases align to TRBD2. V lost 6 bases and J lost 2; bases outside the gene matches: 2. CDR3 length: 14 amino acids. Germline V gene sequence: CDR1 MNHEY, CDR2 SVGAGI.

The genes are TRBV18 and TRBJ2-2; 13 positions match TRBD2. The CDR3 length is 16 residues. Germline V CDR1 and CDR2: KGHSH, LQKENI. Losses at the gene ends were 6 bases for V and 7 bases for J; bases not matched to a gene: 8. CDR3: CASSMGLAGTVGELFF. CDR3 nucleotide sequence: TGTGCCAGCTCGATGGGACTAGCGGGAACGGTCGGGGAGCTGTTTTTT.

J is TRBJ1-2 and V is TRBV19; 9 bases agree with TRBD1. CDR1 and CDR2 (germline): LNHDA, SQIVND (reference sequence). V dropped 6 bases and J dropped 2; count of bases not matched to a gene: 7. This CDR3 has 15 residues. As DNA, the CDR3 is TGTGCCAGTAGCGATGACAGGGGGATAAACTATGGCTACACCTTC. It yields the protein CASSDDRGINYGYTF.

The chain recombines TRBV9 with TRBJ1-6; 9 nucleotides agree with TRBD1. The CDR3 covers 16 residues. Trimming at V came to 3 bases and at J to 7 bases, leaving 8 bases not matched to a gene. CDR1 and CDR2 (germline): SGDLS, YYNGEE. The CDR3 is CASSAQPGQGNSPLHF. CDR3 coding DNA: TGTGCCAGCAGCGCCCAACCGGGACAGGGAAATTCACCCCTCCACTTT.

The rearrangement uses TRBV24-1 and TRBJ2-1, with D maybe TRBD1 (6 bases). Germline CDR1 and CDR2: KGHDR and SFDVKD. The CDR3 is 13 residues long. The germline V and J ends were trimmed by 4 bases and 8 bases, with 11 bases remaining between them. In DNA, the CDR3 is TGTGCCACCAGTGACCCCACAGGGCATGAGCAGTTCTTC. Its protein is CATSDPTGHEQFF.

The table lists this clone with a few counts. This chain joins TRBV28 and TRBJ2-2; tentative D call: TRBD1 (5 bases). In germline, CDR1 is MDHEN, CDR2 SYDVKM. The CDR3 is made up of 14 amino acids. Trimming left V 3 bases short and J 5 bases short, with 10 bases between. CDR3 coding DNA: TGTGCCAGCAGTTTCATCAGGGAAACCGGGGAGCTGTTTTTT. This gives the protein CASSFIRETGELFF.

The rearrangement uses TRBV28 and TRBJ2-6; 7 nucleotides agree with TRBD1. The germline V gene encodes CDR1 MDHEN and CDR2 SYDVKM. This CDR3 has 16 residues. Trimming removed 6 bases from V and 4 bases from J; junction bases left unmatched: 9. The CDR3 region has the DNA TGTGCCAGCAGCGGATTACAGGGGACCGGGGCCAACGTCCTGACTTTC. It yields the protein CASSGLQGTGANVLTF.

This clone was recorded once. The rearrangement links TRBV7-9 to TRBJ1-4; D perhaps matches TRBD1 (5 bases). The germline V and J ends were trimmed by 2 bases and 4 bases, with 14 bases remaining between them. Germline V lookup: CDR1 SEHNR, CDR2 FQNEAQ (reference sequence). CDR3 length equals 16 residues. This CDR3 reads CASSLRAGLLNEKLFF. The CDR3 nucleotides read TGTGCCAGCAGCTTACGGGCGGGGCTCCTTAATGAAAAACTGTTTTTT. Combining the CDR3 with reference TRBV7-9 and TRBJ1-4 gives the whole variable domain DTGVSQNPRHKITKRGQNVTFRCDPISEHNRLYWYRQTLGQGPEFLTYFQNEAQLEKSRLLSDRFSAERPKGSFSTLEIQRTEQGDSAMYLCASSLRAGLLNEKLFFGSGTQLSVL.

CDR3 loop: CASSLATGLSNQPQHF. Here the CDR3 DNA reads TGTGCCAGCAGCTTGGCGACAGGGCTTAGCAATCAGCCCCAGCATTTT. The chain links TRBV7-8 to TRBJ1-5, with TRBD1 matching 7 bases. V was pared by 3 bases and J by 0 bases, with 5 bases of the junction left unmatched. CDR1 is SGHVS and CDR2 is FQNEAQ in the germline V gene. The CDR3 contains 16 residues.

V and J are TRBV9 and TRBJ2-5, with 8 positions matching TRBD2. This CDR3 is built from 15 residues. Germline V gene data show CDR1 as SGDLS and CDR2 as YYNGEE. V lost 0 bases to trimming and J lost 2 bases; unmatched junction nucleotides: 3. CDR3 amino acids: CASSVGGGRQETQYF. The DNA of the CDR3 is TGTGCCAGCAGCGTAGGCGGGGGGAGACAAGAGACCCAGTACTTC.

The chain carries TRBV11-3 and TRBJ1-1; TRBD1 might be the D (5 bases). V was trimmed by 5 bases and J by 3 bases, leaving 28 bases between them. The CDR3 contains 19 residues. CDR1 is SGHNT, CDR2 YENEEA, per germline. The CDR3 region is CASSPIRSRAGSVDTEAFF. The CDR3 nucleotides are TGTGCCAGCAGCCCCATCAGAAGCAGGGCTGGAAGCGTGGACACTGAAGCTTTCTTT.

The genes are TRBV19 and TRBJ2-2; a possible D gene is TRBD1 (6 bases). The CDR3 length is 17 residues. The germline V gene encodes CDR1 LNHDA and CDR2 SQIVND (reference sequence). Trimming cost V 7 bases and J 0 bases, with 18 bases left between them. The CDR3 DNA reads as TGTGCCAGTACCGACAGGCCCGACACGCCGAACACCGGGGAGCTGTTTTTT. Translating it yields CASTDRPDTPNTGELFF.

This clone was recorded many times. The chain employs TRBV12-3 or TRBV12-4 and TRBJ2-5; D remains unclear. Trimming stripped 2 bases from V and 5 bases from J, with 9 bases between. There are 13 residues in the CDR3. The DNA for the CDR3 is TGTGCCAGCAGTTTATCTAGAGTTGAGACCCAGTACTTC. It yields the protein CASSLSRVETQYF.

This chain links TRBV28 with TRBJ1-3, with 10 bases identical to TRBD1. With V trimmed by 6 bases and J by 10 bases, 6 bases remained unmatched. CDR1 MDHEN and CDR2 SYDVKM come from the germline V gene. There are 13 residues in the CDR3. DNA of the CDR3: TGTGCCAGCAGCCGGACAGGGGGAAGAACCATATATTTT. It translates to CASSRTGGRTIYF.

The chain uses TRBV19 and TRBJ2-1; D is possibly TRBD2 (5 bases). Trimming pared 9 bases from V and 8 bases from J, leaving 20 bases between. Germline CDR1 is LNHDA and CDR2 is SQIVND (reference sequence). This CDR3 region has 14 residues. The DNA for the CDR3 is TGTGCCAGCCAGGTAGGGAGTGTCCCCTATGAGCAGTTCTTC. Its protein is CASQVGSVPYEQFF.

The chain links TRBV25-1 to TRBJ2-7, with D possibly matching TRBD2 (6 bases). Germline CDR1 reads MGHDK; CDR2 reads SYGVNS. The CDR3 sequence is 15 residues long. The V end lost 6 bases, the J end lost 3 bases, and 18 bases lay between the germline ends. CDR3 bases: TGTGCCAGCAGGCCCCCCGGGAGTGGCCGCTACGAGCAGTACTTC. This translates into CASRPPGSGRYEQYF.

This clone was seen just once. The J gene is TRBJ1-4, the V gene TRBV30, with TRBD1 identical over 10 bases. CDR1 and CDR2 (germline): GTSNPN, SVGIG (reference sequence). The ends lost 2 bases at V and 8 bases at J; junction bases unmatched: 5. The CDR3 runs to 14 residues. The CDR3 DNA is TGTGCCTGGAGTCGAGACAGGGGGCGGGAAAAACTGTTTTTT. It encodes CAWSRDRGREKLFF. The full variable domain, in which reference TRBV30 and TRBJ1-4 provide the parts outside the CDR3, is SQTIHQWPATLVQPVGSPLSLECTVEGTSNPNLYWYRQAAGRGLQLLFYSVGIGQISSEVPQNLSASRPQDRQFILSSKKLLLSDSGFYLCAWSRDRGREKLFFGSGTQLSVL.

V and J are TRBV5-1 and TRBJ2-7, with 7 positions matching TRBD2. V gave up 8 bases and J gave up 0 bases; unmatched junction bases: 8. Germline values: CDR1 SGHRS, CDR2 YFSETQ. The length of the CDR3 is 14 residues. The CDR3 nucleotides are TGCGCCAGTTCCGGGGGGACTACCTCCTACGAGCAGTACTTC. It encodes CASSGGTTSYEQYF.

The gene calls are TRBV28 and TRBJ2-7; 11 nucleotides line up with TRBD2. With 4 bases clipped from V and 0 bases from J, the junction kept 8 bases outside the gene matches. This CDR3 is built from 17 residues. In germline, CDR1 is MDHEN, CDR2 SYDVKM. CDR3 sequence reads: CASSSHSSGRSSYEQYF. In nucleotides, the CDR3 is TGTGCCAGCAGTTCTCACTCTAGCGGGAGGAGCTCCTACGAGCAGTACTTC.

The chain carries TRBV18 and TRBJ1-1, with D possibly TRBD1 on 5 matching bases. CDR1 and CDR2 (germline): KGHSH, LQKENI. This CDR3 is built from 14 residues. Deletions cut 4 bases from V and 1 base from J, with 10 bases between. DNA of the CDR3: TGTGCCAGCTCACAGCAGGGTGGGAACACTGAAGCTTTCTTT. It yields the protein CASSQQGGNTEAFF.

The chain uses TRBV6-5 and TRBJ1-1, with D possibly being TRBD1 (5 bases). Deletions cut 7 bases from V and 5 bases from J, with 20 bases between. This CDR3 is 15 amino acids long. From germline, CDR1 is MNHEY and CDR2 SVGAGI. CDR3: CASTYTYTGGTEAFF. The CDR3 nucleotides are TGTGCCAGCACTTATACTTATACTGGGGGGACTGAAGCTTTCTTT.